A single sample gave rise to the 29 T cell receptor beta chains below, sequenced in a study of T cells after yellow fever vaccination. TCRdb fed the 5' RACE reads into MiXCR, producing one record per CDR3 protein. The sample shows nearly 300,000 distinct CDR3 sequences, under 9% of them seen only once. Sequenced here: CD4+ T cells sorted from PBMCs, sampled 5 days after the yellow fever booster vaccination. Receptors originate from a young man who received the YFV17D yellow fever vaccine.

The rearrangement joins TRBV19 to TRBJ2-5; possibly TRBD1 or TRBD2 for D (5 bases each). There are 15 residues in the CDR3. Per germline, CDR1 LNHDA and CDR2 SQIVND (reference sequence). The V gene lost 2 bases and the J gene lost 6 bases, with 16 bases spanning the gap. The CDR3 loop is CASSIWGSESKTQYF. The DNA for the CDR3 is TGTGCCAGTAGTATATGGGGGTCGGAGTCGAAGACCCAGTACTTC.

The chain is built from TRBV5-1 and TRBJ2-2, with D perhaps being TRBD1 or TRBD2 (5 bases each). The germline V and J ends were trimmed by 5 bases and 2 bases, with 13 bases remaining between them. The CDR3 extends over 15 amino acids. Germline-derived CDR1 and CDR2 are SGHRS and YFSETQ. CDR3 sequence (DNA): TGCGCCAGCAGGGGGACGCCACTTAACACCGGGGAGCTGTTTTTT. It is translated as CASRGTPLNTGELFF.

DNA of the CDR3: TGTGCCAGCAGTGGTCTTAACACCGGGGAGCTGTTTTTT. It is translated as CASSGLNTGELFF. The chain links TRBV2 to TRBJ2-2, with D hard to call. Per germline, CDR1 SNHLY and CDR2 FYNNEI. V gave up 4 bases and J gave up 2 bases, with 5 bases separating them. The CDR3 is 13 amino acids.

In this sample, this clonotype turned up a few times. This chain connects TRBV2 to TRBJ2-5; 8 bases map to TRBD2. CDR3 size: 15 residues. Germline values: CDR1 SNHLY, CDR2 FYNNEI. Trimming cost V 5 bases and J 5 bases; bases outside gene matches: 10. The CDR3 loop reads CASSREGLSAETQYF. Written as DNA, the CDR3 is TGTGCCAGCAGTCGGGAGGGTTTATCAGCGGAGACCCAGTACTTC.

V is TRBV7-3 and J is TRBJ2-3, with D uncertain. Germline CDR1 SGHTA, CDR2 FQGTGA. This CDR3 is built from 13 residues. V gave up 4 bases and J gave up 8 bases, with 13 bases separating them. The CDR3 protein is CASSSGRFPTQYF. CDR3 in DNA: TGTGCCAGCAGCTCAGGCCGATTCCCTACGCAGTATTTT.

This chain joins TRBV10-3 and TRBJ2-3; D gene ambiguous. V gave up 1 base and J gave up 4 bases, with 15 bases separating them. This CDR3 contains 16 residues. Germline-derived CDR1 and CDR2 are ENHRY and SYGVKD. This CDR3 is CAISEFLGPTADTQYF. For the CDR3, the DNA is TGTGCCATCAGTGAGTTCCTCGGGCCTACGGCAGATACGCAGTATTTT.

V and J are TRBV12-3 or TRBV12-4 and TRBJ1-1; no clear D gene. The CDR3 is 15 residues long. V dropped 4 bases and J dropped 0 bases, with 12 bases sitting between them. CDR3 bases: TGTGCCAGCAGTTCCTCAGACATAATGAACACTGAAGCTTTCTTT. This encodes CASSSSDIMNTEAFF.

This clonotype was detected only a few times. The rearrangement joins TRBV29-1 to TRBJ2-1; D is undetermined. This CDR3 is 12 amino acids long. Per germline, CDR1 SQVTM and CDR2 ANQGSEA. V was clipped by 4 bases and J by 12 bases, with 16 bases between them. The CDR3 sequence is CSVVSVGATQFF. The CDR3 DNA reads as TGCAGCGTTGTCTCTGTCGGAGCAACGCAGTTCTTC.

This clonotype turned up a few times. This chain links TRBV12-3 or TRBV12-4 with TRBJ1-5; D remains ambiguous. Deletions cut 2 bases from V and 6 bases from J, with 5 bases between. This CDR3 spans 12 amino acids. The CDR3 nucleotides read TGTGCCAGCAGTTTATGGGCTCAGCCCCAGCATTTT. Amino acid sequence: CASSLWAQPQHF.

This clonotype was seen only a few times. The genes are TRBV18 and TRBJ2-2, with a tentative D call TRBD1 (6 bases). There are 15 residues in the CDR3. Looked up from germline, CDR1 is KGHSH and CDR2 is LQKENI. Trimming took 5 bases from V and 6 from J, leaving 16 bases between them. CDR3 amino acids: CASSTNRVIAGELFF. The CDR3 DNA reads as TGTGCCAGCTCAACAAACAGGGTTATCGCCGGGGAGCTGTTTTTT.

The chain carries TRBV7-9 and TRBJ1-2; 9 bases are a match to TRBD1. This CDR3 spans 16 amino acids. The trim removed 5 bases at V and 0 bases at J, leaving 7 bases unmatched. CDR1 is SEHNR, CDR2 FQNEAQ, per germline (reference sequence). CDR3 sequence reads: CASSAGQGTSNYGYTF. For the CDR3, the DNA is TGTGCCAGCAGCGCCGGACAGGGGACCTCTAACTATGGCTACACCTTC.

This clonotype was counted only a few times. The V gene is TRBV7-9, the J gene TRBJ2-1; D remains ambiguous. From germline, CDR1 is SEHNR and CDR2 FQNEAQ (reference sequence). V was clipped by 2 bases and J by 11 bases, with 13 bases between them. The CDR3 runs 13 residues. In DNA, the CDR3 is TGTGCCAGCAGCTTACGTGGTGGTAGTCAGCAGTTCTTC. Translation: CASSLRGGSQQFF.

This clonotype was seen at least ten times. This chain uses TRBV4-3 with TRBJ2-7; D unresolved. This CDR3 has 15 amino acids. Germline V lookup: CDR1 LGHNA, CDR2 YSLEER. Trimming cost V 5 bases and J 5 bases, with 19 bases left between them. The CDR3 sequence is CASSYTLKSLHEQYF. In DNA form, the CDR3 reads TGCGCCAGCAGCTACACCCTCAAGAGTCTACACGAGCAGTACTTC.

This clonotype showed up just a few times. The V gene is TRBV6-5, the J gene TRBJ2-3; D tentatively fits TRBD1 or TRBD2 (5 bases each). CDR3 length: 15 residues. Trimming pared 2 bases from V and 5 bases from J, leaving 14 bases between. Germline lookup yields CDR1 MNHEY and CDR2 SVGAGI. The CDR3 DNA is TGTGCCAGCAGTTACGTGGGGGAAGGGAGAGATACGCAGTATTTT. Translating it yields CASSYVGEGRDTQYF.

The sample holds many counts of this clonotype. This rearrangement joins TRBV18 to TRBJ1-1; 8 bases map to TRBD1. Germline V gene lookup returns CDR1 KGHSH and CDR2 LQKENI. After removal of 5 bases from V and 1 base from J, the junction contained 3 bases not matched to a gene. This CDR3 spans 14 amino acids. CDR3 bases: TGTGCCAGCTCAGCGGGACAGGCGAACACTGAAGCTTTCTTT. Its protein is CASSAGQANTEAFF.

The chain uses TRBV7-9 and TRBJ1-1; D might be TRBD1 (5 bases). Trimming shortened V by 5 bases and J by 1 base, and 14 bases separated the two germline ends. The CDR3 has 15 amino acids. The germline V gene has CDR1 SEHNR and CDR2 FQNEAQ (reference sequence). The CDR3 loop reads CASSPSYRTNTEAFF. CDR3 nucleotides: TGTGCCAGCAGCCCTAGTTACAGGACGAACACTGAAGCTTTCTTT.

In this sample, this clonotype turned up a few times. The CDR3 is CASSVVVDTDTQYF. The CDR3 nucleotides are TGTGCCAGCAGCGTAGTGGTGGACACAGATACGCAGTATTTT. The V and J genes are TRBV9 and TRBJ2-3, with D unclear. V was cut by 0 bases and J by 2 bases, with 7 bases left in between. The CDR3 length is 14 residues. Germline CDR1 and CDR2: SGDLS and YYNGEE. The complete variable domain, with remaining parts taken from reference TRBV9 and TRBJ2-3, reads DSGVTQTPKHLITATGQRVTLRCSPRSGDLSVYWYQQSLDQGLQFLIQYYNGEERAKGNILERFSAQQFPDLHSELNLSSLELGDSALYFCASSVVVDTDTQYFGPGTRLTVL.

This chain connects TRBV20-1 to TRBJ2-2, with a tentative D call TRBD2 (6 bases). Per the germline V gene, CDR1 is DFQATT and CDR2 is SNEGSKA (reference sequence). The CDR3 runs 16 residues. Trimming removed 5 bases at V and 3 bases at J, with 19 bases between. In DNA, the CDR3 is TGCAGTGCTCCGGGAGCAGGGAGAGAGGACACCGGGGAGCTGTTTTTT. This gives the protein CSAPGAGREDTGELFF.

The CDR3 DNA is TGTGCCAGCAGCCAAGTAACCCACGGGGGTGGCTACACCTTC. Its translation is CASSQVTHGGGYTF. The chain couples TRBV3-1 to TRBJ1-2; maybe TRBD1 (5 bases). This CDR3 has 14 residues. Per germline, CDR1 LGHDT and CDR2 YNNKEL (reference sequence). Trimming took off 1 base at V and 7 bases at J, with 13 bases between the two ends.

In this sample, this clonotype turned up a few times. The chain uses TRBV20-1 and TRBJ2-1; D not certain. This CDR3 contains 15 residues. The V gene lost 6 bases and the J gene lost 0 bases, with 15 bases spanning the gap. Germline CDR1 DFQATT, CDR2 SNEGSKA (reference sequence). The CDR3 DNA reads as TGCAGTGCGGTGGGCTCCCTCAGCTCCTACAATGAGCAGTTCTTC. It codes for CSAVGSLSSYNEQFF.

This clonotype occurred many times. This chain uses TRBV3-1 with TRBJ2-7; D remains ambiguous. Trimming cost V 6 bases and J 3 bases, with 6 bases left between them. CDR1 and CDR2 from the germline V gene are LGHDT and YNNKEL (reference sequence). The CDR3 is 11 amino acids. The CDR3 DNA reads TGTGCCAGCAGTCAACACTACGAGCAGTACTTC. It is translated as CASSQHYEQYF.

The chain couples TRBV6-2 or TRBV6-3 to TRBJ1-2; perhaps TRBD1 as D (5 bases). V dropped 5 bases and J dropped 5 bases, with 15 bases sitting between them. Germline CDR1 reads MNHEY; CDR2 reads SVGEGT. The CDR3 sequence is 14 residues long. CDR3 protein: CASSTPGGRYGYTF. In DNA form, the CDR3 reads TGTGCCAGCAGTACTCCCGGGGGACGATATGGCTACACCTTC.

This clonotype was detected many times. This chain connects TRBV20-1 to TRBJ2-7, with D uncertain. CDR3 size: 14 residues. V gave up 0 bases and J gave up 2 bases, with 11 bases separating them. Germline CDR1 and CDR2: DFQATT and SNEGSKA (reference sequence). CDR3 bases: TGCAGTGCTAGAGATCTGGCTTCCCCCTACGAGCAGTACTTC. This gives the protein CSARDLASPYEQYF.

This clonotype was counted a few times. At one boundary the junction diverges from the germline segment, which might be a read error. This sequence joins TRBV6-2 or TRBV6-3 and TRBJ1-2; D might be TRBD1 (5 bases). This CDR3 is 13 amino acids long. Per the germline V gene, CDR1 is MNHEY and CDR2 is SVGEGT. CDR3 residues: CASRYYRTEGYTF. As DNA, the CDR3 is TGTGCCAGCAGATACTACAGGACGGAAGGCTACACCTTC.

This clonotype was observed a few times. The chain is built from TRBV5-5 and TRBJ1-6, with D possibly TRBD1 on 5 matching bases. The CDR3 spans 15 residues. CDR1 and CDR2 (germline): SGHKS, YYEKEE (reference sequence). V was pared by 7 bases and J by 6 bases, with 17 bases between. CDR3 residues: CASSRGAGGNSPLHF. CDR3 DNA: TGTGCCAGCTCCCGCGGGGCAGGTGGTAATTCACCCCTCCACTTT.

This clonotype was counted only a few times. The V and J genes are TRBV3-1 and TRBJ1-4, with D perhaps TRBD1 (5 bases). Looked up from germline, CDR1 is LGHDT and CDR2 is YNNKEL (reference sequence). The V end was cut by 3 bases, the J end by 8 bases, with 13 bases between. CDR3 length: 14 amino acids. The CDR3 DNA sequence: TGTGCCAGCAGCCAGCCGGGACTGGGGGAAAAACTGTTTTTT. It specifies CASSQPGLGEKLFF.

The chain joins TRBV2 to TRBJ2-1; 8 nucleotides align to TRBD2. The trim removed 5 bases at V and 5 bases at J, leaving 8 bases unmatched. Looked up from germline, CDR1 is SNHLY and CDR2 is FYNNEI. The CDR3 contains 15 residues. CDR3 coding DNA: TGTGCCAGCAGTCAGCGGGGGACTACGCACAATGAGCAGTTCTTC. It codes for CASSQRGTTHNEQFF.

Concerning this clonotype: This could be a read error, since a much larger clone is one nucleotide away. This CDR3 reads CARTLRRVAGELFF. The CDR3 DNA reads TGTGCCAGAACCTTGCGGAGGGTCGCCGGGGAGCTGTTTTTT. The genes are TRBV7-8 and TRBJ2-2; TRBD2 is a possible D gene (6 bases). V lost 9 bases and J 6 bases, leaving 17 bases between the germline ends. The CDR3 totals 14 residues. CDR1 is SGHVS, CDR2 FQNEAQ, per germline.

The chain joins TRBV14 to TRBJ2-7, with no clear D. With 2 bases removed from V and 10 bases from J, the gap between germline ends came to 18 bases. Germline values: CDR1 SGHDN, CDR2 FVKESK. The CDR3 contains 14 residues. CDR3 sequence: CASSQRFPTGPQYV. DNA for the CDR3: TGTGCCAGCAGCCAAAGATTCCCGACGGGCCCCCAGTACGTC.